This is a list of T cell receptor beta chains from one sample in a study of T cell responses to AZD1222 COVID-19 vaccine. Assay used: immunoSEQ multiplex PCR; TCRdb lists only in-frame clones, some missing. The data hold about 140,000 clones, with roughly 92% observed a single time. Material: peripheral blood, obtained on day 0 of AZD1222 vaccination. The receptors were gathered from an adult in good health. Each CDR3 is given with its conserved first and last residue. A D gene is named only where the DNA matches it firmly. The size entry is marked missing in some rows and otherwise reads once, few, many or a size class.

D gene: -; clone size: -; J gene: TRBJ2-1; V gene: TRBV4-2; CDR3 DNA: TGTGCCAGCAGCCACTCCGGTTCCTTAGCTGAGCAGTTCTTC; CDR3 protein: CASSHSGSLAEQFF
D gene: TRBD1; clone size: few; J gene: TRBJ2-2; V gene: TRBV5-4; CDR3 DNA: TGTGCCAGCAGCCGCAGGGGGCGGACCGGGGAGCTGTTTTTT; CDR3 protein: CASSRRGRTGELFF
D gene: -; clone size: -; J gene: TRBJ1-4; V gene: TRBV6-5; CDR3 DNA: TGTGCCAGCAGTTCGGTGGGAAGGGAAAAACTGTTTTTT; CDR3 protein: CASSSVGREKLFF
D gene: TRBD1; clone size: -; J gene: TRBJ1-4; V gene: TRBV6-1; CDR3 DNA: TGTGCCAGCAGTGAAAAAGTGACGGGGACAGGGAATGAAAAACTGTTTTTT; CDR3 protein: CASSEKVTGTGNEKLFF
D gene: -; clone size: -; J gene: TRBJ1-3; V gene: TRBV6-1; CDR3 DNA: TGTGCCAGCAGTGAATACGGGTACTCTGGAAACACCATATATTTT; CDR3 protein: CASSEYGYSGNTIYF
D gene: TRBD1; clone size: -; J gene: TRBJ2-4; V gene: TRBV19; CDR3 DNA: TGTGCCAGTAGTATACGACAGGGGACCCTAGCCAAAAACATTCAGTACTTC; CDR3 protein: CASSIRQGTLAKNIQYF
D gene: -; clone size: -; J gene: TRBJ2-1; V gene: TRBV20-1; CDR3 DNA: TGCAGTGCTAGTCTGGCGGGCGGCTACAATGAGCAGTTCTTC; CDR3 protein: CSASLAGGYNEQFF
D gene: TRBD1; clone size: once; J gene: TRBJ2-3; V gene: TRBV19; CDR3 DNA: TGTGCCAGTAGTACACCGGGACAGACGCAGTATTTT; CDR3 protein: CASSTPGQTQYF
D gene: TRBD2; clone size: once; J gene: TRBJ2-3; V gene: TRBV7-8; CDR3 DNA: TGTGCCAGCAGCTTAGATCGGTCTCTAGCGGGGGGGCGTAGCACAGATACGCAGTATTTT; CDR3 protein: CASSLDRSLAGGRSTDTQYF
D gene: TRBD1; clone size: once; J gene: TRBJ1-2; V gene: TRBV7-8; CDR3 DNA: TGTGCCAGCAGTTGGGACAGGGAGCCTGGCTACACCTTC; CDR3 protein: CASSWDREPGYTF
D gene: TRBD2; clone size: few; J gene: TRBJ2-7; V gene: TRBV9; CDR3 DNA: TGTGCCAGCAGCGTAGGAAGCGGGAGCTACGAGCAGTACTTC; CDR3 protein: CASSVGSGSYEQYF
D gene: -; clone size: -; J gene: TRBJ2-1; V gene: TRBV6-5; CDR3 DNA: TGTGCCAGCAGTTCTGGGGGGGGCCAGCAGTTCTTC; CDR3 protein: CASSSGGGQQFF
D gene: TRBD2; clone size: -; J gene: TRBJ2-1; V gene: TRBV10-3; CDR3 DNA: TGTGCCATCAGTCCCCGGGTAGCGGGAGAGGTTTTCAATGAGCAGTTCTTC; CDR3 protein: CAISPRVAGEVFNEQFF
D gene: -; clone size: once; J gene: TRBJ2-1; V gene: TRBV5-4; CDR3 DNA: TGTGCCAGCAGCGAGATTCTCAATGAGCAGTTCTTC; CDR3 protein: CASSEILNEQFF
D gene: TRBD1; clone size: -; J gene: TRBJ2-5; V gene: TRBV28; CDR3 DNA: TGTGCCAGCAGTTTTTCCAGGGGGCAGGAGACCCAGTACTTC; CDR3 protein: CASSFSRGQETQYF
D gene: -; clone size: -; J gene: TRBJ2-5; V gene: TRBV6-6; CDR3 DNA: TGTGCCAGCAATCAAGGGGGCCAAGAGACCCAGTACTTC; CDR3 protein: CASNQGGQETQYF
D gene: TRBD1; clone size: -; J gene: TRBJ1-4; V gene: TRBV7-8; CDR3 DNA: TGTGCCAGCAGCTCGACAGGGGCAAGTAATGAAAAACTGTTTTTT; CDR3 protein: CASSSTGASNEKLFF
D gene: -; clone size: -; J gene: TRBJ1-5; V gene: TRBV6-5; CDR3 DNA: TGTGCCAGCAGTTACTCGGGGTCTAGGGTAGAGCCCCAGCATTTT; CDR3 protein: CASSYSGSRVEPQHF
D gene: -; clone size: -; J gene: TRBJ2-5; V gene: TRBV11-2; CDR3 DNA: TGTGCCAGCAGCTTAGCCCTAGAGGGGACCCAGTACTTC; CDR3 protein: CASSLALEGTQYF
D gene: -; clone size: once; J gene: TRBJ1-1; V gene: TRBV29-1; CDR3 DNA: TGCAGCGTTGGGTACATGAACACTGAAGCTTTCTTT; CDR3 protein: CSVGYMNTEAFF
D gene: TRBD2; clone size: -; J gene: TRBJ2-3; V gene: TRBV6-5; CDR3 DNA: TGTGCCAGCATTTCCAGCGGGAGATGGACAGATACGCAGTATTTT; CDR3 protein: CASISSGRWTDTQYF
D gene: -; clone size: few; J gene: TRBJ1-1; V gene: TRBV18; CDR3 DNA: TGTGCCAGCTCAATCCTCTCGACAGCCCAGAACACTGAAGCTTTCTTT; CDR3 protein: CASSILSTAQNTEAFF
D gene: TRBD1; clone size: -; J gene: TRBJ1-1; V gene: TRBV5-6; CDR3 DNA: TGTGCCAGCAGCTTGGCCATTGGGGGACAGGTGAACACTGAAGCTTTCTTT; CDR3 protein: CASSLAIGGQVNTEAFF
D gene: TRBD1; clone size: -; J gene: TRBJ1-2; V gene: TRBV14; CDR3 DNA: TGTGCCAGCAGGCCAGGGGGGTACTATGGCTACACCTTC; CDR3 protein: CASRPGGYYGYTF
D gene: TRBD1; clone size: -; J gene: TRBJ1-2; V gene: TRBV11-2; CDR3 DNA: TGTGCCAGCAGCTTAGACGGGACAGATGGCTACACCTTC; CDR3 protein: CASSLDGTDGYTF
D gene: -; clone size: -; J gene: TRBJ1-4; V gene: TRBV28; CDR3 DNA: TGTGCCAGCAGTTCCGGGCCGACGCTACGGGAAAAACTGTTTTTT; CDR3 protein: CASSSGPTLREKLFF
D gene: -; clone size: -; J gene: TRBJ2-5; V gene: TRBV28; CDR3 DNA: TGTGCCAGCAGTTTAGAGTGGCAGAAAGAGACCCAGTACTTC; CDR3 protein: CASSLEWQKETQYF
D gene: TRBD2; clone size: -; J gene: TRBJ2-2; V gene: TRBV18; CDR3 DNA: TGTGCCAGCTCACCAGGACTAGCCCTCGGGGAGCTGTTTTTT; CDR3 protein: CASSPGLALGELFF
D gene: -; clone size: -; J gene: TRBJ1-1; V gene: TRBV12-3/TRBV12-4; CDR3 DNA: TGTGCCAGCAGTACTACAGTGGAGTCTGAAGCTTTCTTT; CDR3 protein: CASSTTVESEAFF
D gene: TRBD1; clone size: few; J gene: TRBJ1-1; V gene: TRBV3-1/TRBV3-2; CDR3 DNA: TGTGCCAGCAGCCAGACAGGGGGGAACACTGAAGCTTTCTTT; CDR3 protein: CASSQTGGNTEAFF
D gene: TRBD2; clone size: -; J gene: TRBJ2-2; V gene: TRBV29-1; CDR3 DNA: TGCAGCGTGTCACATGGGGGGGCCGGGGAGCTGTTTTTT; CDR3 protein: CSVSHGGAGELFF
D gene: -; clone size: -; J gene: TRBJ1-5; V gene: TRBV6-5; CDR3 DNA: TGTGCCAGCAGCTGGACAGTTTTCAATCAGCCCCAGCATTTT; CDR3 protein: CASSWTVFNQPQHF
D gene: -; clone size: -; J gene: TRBJ1-2; V gene: TRBV12-3/TRBV12-4; CDR3 DNA: TGTGCCAGCAGTTTCCCCAACCGGGGCTACACCTTC; CDR3 protein: CASSFPNRGYTF
D gene: -; clone size: -; J gene: TRBJ1-2; V gene: TRBV25-1; CDR3 DNA: TGTGCCAGCAGTGATTCGGGGTGGGGCTATGGCTACACCTTC; CDR3 protein: CASSDSGWGYGYTF
D gene: TRBD1; clone size: -; J gene: TRBJ2-1; V gene: TRBV7-9; CDR3 DNA: TGTGCCAGCAGCTCTGGACAGGGGGAAATCAATGAGCAGTTCTTC; CDR3 protein: CASSSGQGEINEQFF
D gene: -; clone size: -; J gene: TRBJ2-7; V gene: TRBV10-1; CDR3 DNA: TGCGCCAGCAGAGGGGCGGAGCATTACGAGCAGTACTTC; CDR3 protein: CASRGAEHYEQYF
D gene: -; clone size: -; J gene: TRBJ2-1; V gene: TRBV6-5; CDR3 DNA: TGTGCCAGCACCGACTCCCCTAGTTCTTTTGATGAGCAGTTCTTC; CDR3 protein: CASTDSPSSFDEQFF
D gene: -; clone size: -; J gene: TRBJ2-1; V gene: TRBV4-2; CDR3 DNA: TGTGCCAGCAGCCAAAAGCTTATCGGGCGCCACACCGCGGAAGATGAGCAGTTCTTC; CDR3 protein: CASSQKLIGRHTAEDEQFF
D gene: TRBD1; clone size: -; J gene: TRBJ1-2; V gene: TRBV7-2; CDR3 DNA: TGTGCCAGCAGCTTAGCCCGGGGACAGGGGGACTATGGCTACACCTTC; CDR3 protein: CASSLARGQGDYGYTF
D gene: TRBD1; clone size: -; J gene: TRBJ2-7; V gene: TRBV18; CDR3 DNA: TGTGCCAGCTCATCTCAGACAGGGGGCCACGAGCAGTACTTC; CDR3 protein: CASSSQTGGHEQYF
D gene: -; clone size: -; J gene: TRBJ2-7; V gene: TRBV28; CDR3 DNA: TGTGCCAGCAACGATCAGGGCGGCTACGAGCAGTACTTC; CDR3 protein: CASNDQGGYEQYF
D gene: -; clone size: -; J gene: TRBJ1-5; V gene: TRBV28; CDR3 DNA: TGTGCCGGGGGAGAGTGGGGTGAGCAGAAACAGCCCCAGCATTTT; CDR3 protein: CAGGEWGEQKQPQHF
D gene: -; clone size: -; J gene: TRBJ1-4; V gene: TRBV2; CDR3 DNA: TGTGCCAGCAGAAGGAAGACAAATGAAAAACTGTTTTTT; CDR3 protein: CASRRKTNEKLFF
D gene: -; clone size: -; J gene: TRBJ2-5; V gene: TRBV19; CDR3 DNA: TGTGCCAGTAGTCCAGGACAGTTCCAAGAGACCCAGTACTTC; CDR3 protein: CASSPGQFQETQYF
D gene: -; clone size: once; J gene: TRBJ2-7; V gene: TRBV7-2; CDR3 DNA: TGTGCCAGCAGCCCCGGGAGTTACTCCTACGAGCAGTACTTC; CDR3 protein: CASSPGSYSYEQYF
D gene: -; clone size: -; J gene: TRBJ2-3; V gene: TRBV27; CDR3 DNA: TGTGCCACGTCTAAGAGGTCTACAGATACGCAGTATTTT; CDR3 protein: CATSKRSTDTQYF
D gene: TRBD1; clone size: -; J gene: TRBJ2-7; V gene: TRBV11-3; CDR3 DNA: TGTGCCAGCAGCTTAGGACAGGGAGCCTACGAGCAGTACTTC; CDR3 protein: CASSLGQGAYEQYF
D gene: -; clone size: -; J gene: TRBJ2-3; V gene: TRBV11-2; CDR3 DNA: TGTGCCAGCAGCTTAGATGTTAGCGGACTCACAGATACGCAGTATTTT; CDR3 protein: CASSLDVSGLTDTQYF
D gene: -; clone size: once; J gene: TRBJ1-6; V gene: TRBV5-1; CDR3 DNA: TGCGCCAAAACTGGGGCAGAGACAAATTCACCCCTCCACTTT; CDR3 protein: CAKTGAETNSPLHF
D gene: -; clone size: -; J gene: TRBJ2-7; V gene: TRBV4-1; CDR3 DNA: TGCGCCAGCAGCCAAGATCCTAGTGGGGCCTACGAGCAGTACTTC; CDR3 protein: CASSQDPSGAYEQYF
D gene: -; clone size: -; J gene: TRBJ2-6; V gene: TRBV7-2; CDR3 DNA: TGTGCCAGCAGCTTACTGTACTCTGGGGCCAACGTCCTGACTTTC; CDR3 protein: CASSLLYSGANVLTF
D gene: -; clone size: few; J gene: TRBJ2-7; V gene: TRBV7-9; CDR3 DNA: TGTGCCAGCAGCTCCCCCGGCAGGGACCCCTACGAGCAGTACTTC; CDR3 protein: CASSSPGRDPYEQYF
D gene: -; clone size: -; J gene: TRBJ1-5; V gene: TRBV20-1; CDR3 DNA: TGCAGTGCTAGTGGGGGGGATAATCAGCCCCAGCATTTT; CDR3 protein: CSASGGDNQPQHF
D gene: TRBD2; clone size: -; J gene: TRBJ2-7; V gene: TRBV28; CDR3 DNA: TGTGCCAGCAGCCCGTCCGGACTAGCGGGAGTAGGCGAGCAGTACTTC; CDR3 protein: CASSPSGLAGVGEQYF
D gene: -; clone size: once; J gene: TRBJ2-1; V gene: TRBV12-5; CDR3 DNA: TGTGCTAGTGGTCCAGGGTTCGGTGAGCAGTTCTTC; CDR3 protein: CASGPGFGEQFF
D gene: TRBD1; clone size: -; J gene: TRBJ1-1; V gene: TRBV27; CDR3 DNA: TGTGCCAGCAGTTTATTAGGGACAGGGGGCACTGAAGCTTTCTTT; CDR3 protein: CASSLLGTGGTEAFF
D gene: TRBD1; clone size: -; J gene: TRBJ2-5; V gene: TRBV2; CDR3 DNA: TGTGCCAGCAGCACCGGGACAGGCAACTCTGTGACCCAGTACTTC; CDR3 protein: CASSTGTGNSVTQYF
D gene: -; clone size: once; J gene: TRBJ1-4; V gene: TRBV4-1; CDR3 DNA: TGCGCCAGCAGCCAAGATCCCGCTTCCGATAATGAAAAACTGTTTTTT; CDR3 protein: CASSQDPASDNEKLFF
D gene: -; clone size: -; J gene: TRBJ2-5; V gene: TRBV18; CDR3 DNA: TGTGCCAGCTCACCACCAAGGGGGGGGCCGGAGACCCAGTACTTC; CDR3 protein: CASSPPRGGPETQYF
D gene: TRBD1; clone size: -; J gene: TRBJ2-7; V gene: TRBV5-1; CDR3 DNA: TGCGCCAGCAGCTTATTGCGGACAGGGTCCGAGCAGTACTTC; CDR3 protein: CASSLLRTGSEQYF